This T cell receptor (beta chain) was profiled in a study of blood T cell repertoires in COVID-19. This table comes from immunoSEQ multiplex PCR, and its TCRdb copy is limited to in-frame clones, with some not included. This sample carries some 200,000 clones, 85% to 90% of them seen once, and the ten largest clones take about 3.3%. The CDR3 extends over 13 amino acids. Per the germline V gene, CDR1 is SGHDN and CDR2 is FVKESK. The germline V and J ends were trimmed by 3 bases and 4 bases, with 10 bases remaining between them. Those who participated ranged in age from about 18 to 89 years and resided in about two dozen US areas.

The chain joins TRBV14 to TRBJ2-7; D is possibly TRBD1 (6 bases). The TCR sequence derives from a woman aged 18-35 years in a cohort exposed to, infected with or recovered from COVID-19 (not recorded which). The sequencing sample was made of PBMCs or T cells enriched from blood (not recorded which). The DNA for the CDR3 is TGTGCCAGCAGCCAGGACAGAGGTTACGAGCAGTACTTC. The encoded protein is CASSQDRGYEQYF.